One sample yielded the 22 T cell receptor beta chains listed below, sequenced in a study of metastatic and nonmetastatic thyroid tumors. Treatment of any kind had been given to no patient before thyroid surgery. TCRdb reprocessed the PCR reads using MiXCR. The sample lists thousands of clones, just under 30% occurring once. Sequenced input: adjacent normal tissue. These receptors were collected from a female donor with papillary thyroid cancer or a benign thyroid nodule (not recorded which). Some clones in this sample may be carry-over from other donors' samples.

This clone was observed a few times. The CDR3: CASSYSGTTGNTIYF. CDR3 DNA sequence: TGTGCCAGCAGTTACTCCGGGACGACTGGAAACACCATATATTTT. The chain combines TRBV6-5 with TRBJ1-3; possible D gene TRBD1, 5 bases. Germline CDR1 is MNHEY and CDR2 is SVGAGI. The CDR3 extends over 15 amino acids. The germline V and J ends were trimmed by 0 bases and 2 bases, with 8 bases remaining between them.

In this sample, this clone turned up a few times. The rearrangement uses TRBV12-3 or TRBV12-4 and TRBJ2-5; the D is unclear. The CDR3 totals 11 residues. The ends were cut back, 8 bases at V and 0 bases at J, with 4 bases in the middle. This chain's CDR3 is CASSYQETQYF. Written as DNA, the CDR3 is TGTGCCAGCTCCTACCAAGAGACCCAGTACTTC.

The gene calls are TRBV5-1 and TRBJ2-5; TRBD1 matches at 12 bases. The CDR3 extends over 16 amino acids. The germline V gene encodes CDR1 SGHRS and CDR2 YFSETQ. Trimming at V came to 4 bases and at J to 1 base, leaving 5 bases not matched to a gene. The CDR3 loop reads CASSKGQGAFQETQYF. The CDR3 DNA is TGCGCCAGCAGCAAGGGACAGGGGGCCTTCCAAGAGACCCAGTACTTC. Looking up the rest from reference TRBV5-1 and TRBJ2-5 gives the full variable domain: KAGVTQTPRYLIKTRGQQVTLSCSPISGHRSVSWYQQTPGQGLQFLFEYFSETQRNKGNFPGRFSGRQFSNSRSEMNVSTLELGDSALYLCASSKGQGAFQETQYFGPGTRLLVL.

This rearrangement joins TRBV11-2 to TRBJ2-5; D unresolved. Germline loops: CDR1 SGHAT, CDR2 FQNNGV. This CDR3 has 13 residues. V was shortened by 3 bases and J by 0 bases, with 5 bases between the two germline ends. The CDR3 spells CASSLMYQETQYF. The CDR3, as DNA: TGTGCCAGCAGCTTGATGTACCAAGAGACCCAGTACTTC.

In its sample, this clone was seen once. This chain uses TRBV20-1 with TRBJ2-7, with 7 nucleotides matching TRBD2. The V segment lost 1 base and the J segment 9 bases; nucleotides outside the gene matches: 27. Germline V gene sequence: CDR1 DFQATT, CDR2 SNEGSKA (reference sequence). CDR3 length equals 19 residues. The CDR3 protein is CSARADPRETSLSPLVQYF. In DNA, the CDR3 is TGCAGTGCTAGAGCCGATCCGCGGGAGACGTCCCTTAGCCCCTTGGTGCAGTACTTC.

Here the CDR3 reads CASSGLRSNTGELFF. The CDR3 region has the DNA TGTGCCAGCAGTGGACTGAGATCCAACACCGGGGAGCTGTTTTTT. The chain has TRBV2 and TRBJ2-2; D is unresolved. From germline, CDR1 is SNHLY and CDR2 FYNNEI. This CDR3 region has 15 residues. V was clipped by 4 bases and J by 2 bases, with 11 bases between them.

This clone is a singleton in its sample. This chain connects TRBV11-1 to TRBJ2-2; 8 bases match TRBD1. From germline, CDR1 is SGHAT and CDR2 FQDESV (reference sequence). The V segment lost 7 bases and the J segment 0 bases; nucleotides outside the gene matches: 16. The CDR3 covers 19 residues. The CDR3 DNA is TGTGCCAGCACCCGGTCTGACAGGGGTTATGTCGCGAACACCGGGGAGCTGTTTTTT. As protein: CASTRSDRGYVANTGELFF.

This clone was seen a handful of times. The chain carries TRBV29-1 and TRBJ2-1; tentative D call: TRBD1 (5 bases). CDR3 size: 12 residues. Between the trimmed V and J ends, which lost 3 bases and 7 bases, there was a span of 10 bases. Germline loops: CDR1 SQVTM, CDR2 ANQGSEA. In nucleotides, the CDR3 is TGCAGCGTTGATCAGGGTTGGAATGAGCAGTTCTTC. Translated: CSVDQGWNEQFF.

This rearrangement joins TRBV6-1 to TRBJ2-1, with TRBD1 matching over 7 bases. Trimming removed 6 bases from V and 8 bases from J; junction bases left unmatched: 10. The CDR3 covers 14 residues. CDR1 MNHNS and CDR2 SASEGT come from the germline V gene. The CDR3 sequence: CASRPDRVWDEQFF. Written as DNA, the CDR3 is TGTGCCAGCAGACCCGACAGGGTTTGGGATGAGCAGTTCTTC.

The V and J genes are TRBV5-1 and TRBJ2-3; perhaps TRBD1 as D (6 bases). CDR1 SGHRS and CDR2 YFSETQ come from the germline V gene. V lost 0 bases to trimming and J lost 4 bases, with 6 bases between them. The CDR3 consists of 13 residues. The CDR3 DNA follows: TGCGCCAGCAGCTTGGAGGGGGCAGATACGCAGTATTTT. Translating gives CASSLEGADTQYF. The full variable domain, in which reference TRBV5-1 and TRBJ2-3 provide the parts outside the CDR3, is KAGVTQTPRYLIKTRGQQVTLSCSPISGHRSVSWYQQTPGQGLQFLFEYFSETQRNKGNFPGRFSGRQFSNSRSEMNVSTLELGDSALYLCASSLEGADTQYFGPGTRLTVL.

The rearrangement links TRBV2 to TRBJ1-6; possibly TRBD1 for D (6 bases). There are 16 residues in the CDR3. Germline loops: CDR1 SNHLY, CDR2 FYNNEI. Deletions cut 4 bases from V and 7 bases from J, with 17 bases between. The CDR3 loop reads CASSGYLTGRNSPLHF. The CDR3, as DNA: TGTGCCAGCAGTGGTTACCTTACAGGGAGGAATTCACCCCTCCACTTT.

CDR3 coding DNA: TGTGCCAGCAGTCTGGCCGACGGCGAGCAGTACTTC. Encoded protein: CASSLADGEQYF. The V call is TRBV12-3 or TRBV12-4, the J call TRBJ2-7, with unresolved D. The CDR3 contains 12 residues. Trimming left V 5 bases short and J 6 bases short, with 11 bases between.

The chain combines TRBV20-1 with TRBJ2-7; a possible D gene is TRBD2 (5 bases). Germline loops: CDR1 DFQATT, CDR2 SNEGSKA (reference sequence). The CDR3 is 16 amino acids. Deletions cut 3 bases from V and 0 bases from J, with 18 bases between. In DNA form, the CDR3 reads TGCAGTGCTAGCCCGACGAAAGCGGATAGCTCCTACGAGCAGTACTTC. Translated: CSASPTKADSSYEQYF.

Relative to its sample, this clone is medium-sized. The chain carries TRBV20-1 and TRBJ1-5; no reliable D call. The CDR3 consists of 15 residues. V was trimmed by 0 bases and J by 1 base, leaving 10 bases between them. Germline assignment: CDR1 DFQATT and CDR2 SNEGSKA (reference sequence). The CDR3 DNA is TGCAGTGCTAGAGAACTAGGGCCCAGCAATCAGCCCCAGCATTTT. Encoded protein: CSARELGPSNQPQHF.

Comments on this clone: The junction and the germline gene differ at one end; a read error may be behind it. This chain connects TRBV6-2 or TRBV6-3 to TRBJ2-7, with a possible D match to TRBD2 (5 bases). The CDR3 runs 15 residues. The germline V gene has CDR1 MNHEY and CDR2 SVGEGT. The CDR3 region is CASRYPDGEFYEHYF. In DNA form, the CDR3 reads TGTGCCAGCAGGTACCCCGACGGGGAATTTTACGAGCACTACTTC.

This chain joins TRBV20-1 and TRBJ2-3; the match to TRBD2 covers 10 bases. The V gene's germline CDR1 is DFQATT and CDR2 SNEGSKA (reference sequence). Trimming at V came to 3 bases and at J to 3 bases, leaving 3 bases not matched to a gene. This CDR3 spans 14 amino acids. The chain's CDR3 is CSASVAGGTDTQYF. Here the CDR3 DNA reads TGCAGTGCTAGCGTAGCGGGAGGTACAGATACGCAGTATTTT.

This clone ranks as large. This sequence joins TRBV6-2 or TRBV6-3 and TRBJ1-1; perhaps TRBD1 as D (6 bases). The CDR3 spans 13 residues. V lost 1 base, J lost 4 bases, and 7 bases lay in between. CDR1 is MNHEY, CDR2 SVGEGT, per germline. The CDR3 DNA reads TGTGCCAGCAGTTACTGGGACACCACTGAAGCTTTCTTT. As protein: CASSYWDTTEAFF.

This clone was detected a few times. CDR3 nucleotides: TGTGCCAGCAGTGGTATACAGGGCACCGGGGAGCTGTTTTTT. Encoded protein: CASSGIQGTGELFF. The rearrangement joins TRBV2 to TRBJ2-2, with D perhaps matching TRBD1 (6 bases). V lost 4 bases, J lost 4 bases, and 10 bases lay in between. The CDR3 extends over 14 amino acids. The germline CDR1 and CDR2 sequences are SNHLY and FYNNEI.

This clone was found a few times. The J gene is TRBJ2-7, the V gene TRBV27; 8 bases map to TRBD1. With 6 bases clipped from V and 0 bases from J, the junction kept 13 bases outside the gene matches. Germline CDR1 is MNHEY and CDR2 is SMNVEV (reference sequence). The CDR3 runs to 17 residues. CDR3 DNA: TGTGCCAGCAGCTTAATCTCCGGGACAGGATTCTCCTACGAGCAGTACTTC. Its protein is CASSLISGTGFSYEQYF.

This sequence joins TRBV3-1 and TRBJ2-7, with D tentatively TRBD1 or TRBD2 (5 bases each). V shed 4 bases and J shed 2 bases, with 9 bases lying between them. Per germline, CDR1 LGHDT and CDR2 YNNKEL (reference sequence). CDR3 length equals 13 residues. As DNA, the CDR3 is TGTGCCAGCAGCCCCGGGACCACCTACGAGCAGTACTTC. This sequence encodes CASSPGTTYEQYF.

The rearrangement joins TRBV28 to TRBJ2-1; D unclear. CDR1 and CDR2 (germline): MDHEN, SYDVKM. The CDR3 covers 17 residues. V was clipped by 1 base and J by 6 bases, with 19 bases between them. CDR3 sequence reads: CASSLFPDPIKFNEQFF. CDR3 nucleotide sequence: TGTGCCAGCAGTTTATTCCCCGATCCAATAAAGTTCAATGAGCAGTTCTTC.

CDR3 coding DNA: TGCAGTGCTAGATCCTCGCCCGGGACAGGGCGGAATGAGCAGTTCTTC. Translation: CSARSSPGTGRNEQFF. This chain connects TRBV20-1 to TRBJ2-1, with 9 bases matching TRBD1. V lost 2 bases and J lost 7; bases outside the gene matches: 12. Germline CDR1 reads DFQATT; CDR2 reads SNEGSKA (reference sequence). The CDR3 extends over 16 amino acids.